This T cell receptor beta chain comes out of a study of blood T cells in healthy people across ages. Combining a sample-barcoded 5' primer with a J-beta primer mix, a second PCR ran for roughly 7 to 11 cycles. TCRdb ran MiXCR on the 5' RACE reads and lists one entry per CDR3 protein. The profile shows roughly 800,000 distinct CDR3 sequences, 55% to 70% of them singletons. The CDR3 contains 11 residues. Germline CDR1 reads SQVTM; CDR2 reads ANQGSEA. V was trimmed by 7 bases and J by 6 bases, leaving 12 bases between them. This clonotype originated in a man aged 25 to 40 in good health. The chain is built from TRBV29-1 and TRBJ1-2, with D possibly matching TRBD1 (5 bases). Sequenced input: blood. CDR3 residues: CSAGGVNGYTF. The DNA of the CDR3 is TGCAGCGCCGGGGGGGTTAATGGCTACACCTTC.